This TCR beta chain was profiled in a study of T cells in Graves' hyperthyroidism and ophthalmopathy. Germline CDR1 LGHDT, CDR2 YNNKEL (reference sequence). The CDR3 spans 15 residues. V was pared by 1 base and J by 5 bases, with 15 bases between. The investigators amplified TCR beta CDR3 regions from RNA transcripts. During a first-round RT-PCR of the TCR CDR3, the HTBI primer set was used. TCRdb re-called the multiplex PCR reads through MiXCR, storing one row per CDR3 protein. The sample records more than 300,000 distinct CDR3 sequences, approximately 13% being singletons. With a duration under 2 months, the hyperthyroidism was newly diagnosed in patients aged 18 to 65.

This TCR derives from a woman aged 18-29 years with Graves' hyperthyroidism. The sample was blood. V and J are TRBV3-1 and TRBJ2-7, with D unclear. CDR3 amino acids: CASSQVVGVSNEQYF. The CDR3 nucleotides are TGTGCCAGCAGCCAAGTAGTTGGGGTCTCAAACGAGCAGTACTTC.